This T cell receptor (beta chain) was identified during a study of persistence of HIV-infected CD4 T cells (dated by TCRdb to the early 2020s). Looking at the study overall: Suppressive ART had been received by participants for a median of about eight years. Anti-CD3/anti-CD28 stimulation activated a higher proportion of cells, with a lower memory fraction, than antigen stimulation. CMV- and HIV-1 Gag-responding CD4+ T cells were isolated from ART-treated individuals so that antigen-driven clonal expansion of HIV-1-infected cells could be examined. TCRbeta sequencing assessed the clonality of all cells in each sorted population, while proviral sequencing assessed the clonality of infected cells. Apart from a couple of participants who underwent leukapheresis at a single time point, peripheral blood samples of up to roughly 200 mL were collected from participants at multiple time points. In the cross-participant TCR cluster analysis, fewer than 10 participants were included for CMV and more than five participants were included for Gag.

The CDR3 sequence holds 16 residues, the cysteine and phenylalanine included. This entry keeps only the CDR3 DNA: 48 bases, framed from base 1. The germline V gene (reference sequence) gives CDR1 as MNHEY and CDR2 as SMNVEV. Trimming removed 5 bases from V and 0 bases from J; the gene matches leave 7 bases unexplained. TCRbeta repertoires were sequenced from genomic DNA with the immunoSEQ hsTCRB assay version 4 in survey mode. Genomic DNA was diluted to around 10 ng/uL, using up to about 1 ug per sample for TCRbeta sequencing. Per the authors' processing: TCRbeta data analysis was done in ImmunoSeq Analyzer 3.0, and diversity was calculated on productive nucleotide rearrangements. Using the Immunarch R package, the improved Chao index served to estimate lower-bound TCR diversity and the Gini coefficient served to estimate clonality. When different nucleotide rearrangements encoded the same CDR3beta amino acid sequence, each rearrangement was treated as a distinct clonotype. TCRbeta sequences significantly enriched in antigen-responding cells relative to anti-CD3/anti-CD28-activated cells were identified by differential abundance analysis. GLIPH2 grouped TCRs by predicted peptide-MHC specificity, both within each participant and across combined participant data sets. TCRdb's version of the immuneACCESS table is confined to in-frame rearrangements and falls short of the full clone set. An unresolved V gene accounts for under half of the shortfall where checked; the remainder is of unknown origin. V and J calls and clone size follow that table, whereas D and trimming were derived from the DNA. The sample profile shows more than 35,000 clones; roughly 87% of them were found once. The ten largest account for 1.3% of the sample.

The paper's findings and limits, for the study overall: Few individuals were included in the study, and only a limited range of antigens was tested. Bulk TCR analyses could not be limited to the rare CMV-responding cells that actually contained HIV-1 proviruses. A correlation was observed between TCR oligoclonality and proviral oligoclonality within the same sorted populations. Enrichment of degenerate expanded CDR3beta sequences was found in antigen-responding cells, suggesting convergent selection of CD4+ responses to CMV and Gag. TCRbeta richness in CMV- and Gag-responding cells was significantly lower than in anti-CD3/anti-CD28-responding cells; CMV-responding cells had higher oligoclonality than CD3/CD28-stimulated and Gag-responding cells.

Interpreted using the paper, the treatment or condition label stands for: suppressive antiretroviral therapy. As a nonspecific positive control representing the CD4+ T cell repertoire, cells were stimulated with anti-CD3/anti-CD28 magnetic beads. Responding CD4+ T cells were sorted on the basis of upregulation of both CD40 ligand and CD69. HIV-1-infected adults in whom suppressive ART had been started during chronic infection were enrolled as participants. Participants had undetectable plasma HIV-1 RNA below 50 copies/mL for at least 4 years. To be included, a participant needed positive CMV serology and a CD4+ T cell count above 400 cells/uL. Before stimulation, PBMCs were isolated using density centrifugation and depleted of CD8+ T cells. Stimulation of CD8-depleted PBMCs was carried out for over 15 hours with anti-CD28/CD49d costimulation, CD40-blocking antibody and enfuvirtide, to prevent new infections. Sorting was done on either a Beckman Coulter MoFlo Legacy or an XDP sorter, and propidium iodide was used to exclude dead cells. Genomic DNA was extracted using the QIAamp DNA Mini Kit for samples with more than one million cells and using the Quick-DNA Microprep Kit for all other samples.

About this clone: The target of this receptor is not known. Nothing much larger sits one base from this clone, and base qualities are not available.

The sequenced sample was CD4+ T cells sorted from PBMCs after approximately 18-hour stimulation, obtained from a patient who received antiretroviral therapy. What this sample's cell subset or site label stands for: CD40L+CD69+ CD4 T cells responding to anti-CD3/anti-CD28 beads, representing the overall repertoire. The receptor comes from an adult man with HIV who was CMV-seropositive. Rearrangement joined TRBV27 to TRBJ1-2, with 9 bases matching TRBD1. The bases are TGTGCCAGCAGTCCATACAGGGGGCAGGCTAACTATGGCTACACCTTC. It is translated as CASSPYRGQANYGYTF.